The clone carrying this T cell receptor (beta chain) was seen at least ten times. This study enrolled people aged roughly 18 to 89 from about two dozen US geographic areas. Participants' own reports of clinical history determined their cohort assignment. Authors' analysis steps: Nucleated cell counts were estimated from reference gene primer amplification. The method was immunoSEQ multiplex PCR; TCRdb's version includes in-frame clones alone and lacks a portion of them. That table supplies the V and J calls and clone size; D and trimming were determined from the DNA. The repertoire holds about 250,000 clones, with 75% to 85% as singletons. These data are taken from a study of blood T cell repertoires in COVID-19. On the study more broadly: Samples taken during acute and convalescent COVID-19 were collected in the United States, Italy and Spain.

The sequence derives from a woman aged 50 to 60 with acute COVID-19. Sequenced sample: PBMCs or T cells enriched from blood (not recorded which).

The CDR3 sequence is CSASQGNAAFF. The CDR3 coding sequence is TGCAGTGCTAGTCAGGGGAATGCAGCTTTCTTT. The J gene is TRBJ1-1, the V gene TRBV20-1; possible D gene TRBD1, 6 bases. The CDR3 is 11 residues long. Per germline, CDR1 DFQATT and CDR2 SNEGSKA (reference sequence). V gave up 3 bases and J gave up 10 bases, with 12 bases separating them.